This TCR beta chain was retrieved from a study of blood T cells in healthy people across ages. Overall study results and limits: Because sorting was not performed, PBMCs prevented conclusive naive versus antigen-experienced comparison.

V was cut by 5 bases and J by 3 bases, with 10 bases left in between. CDR3 length: 13 residues. Germline-derived CDR1 and CDR2 are SEHNR and FQNEAQ (reference sequence). This clonotype occurred a few times. Its antigen is still unknown. A second roughly 6 to 11 cycle PCR used barcoded and J-beta primers. Sequencing yielded, for each sample, at least 3 million paired-end reads carrying CDR3. TCRdb re-analysed the 5' RACE reads in MiXCR, keeping a single row per CDR3 protein. The data hold 1 million or so distinct CDR3 sequences, with under 30% observed a single time. The sample was also linked to a second study, of T cells of mothers and their children.

The material sequenced was blood. The chain has TRBV7-9 and TRBJ1-1; D uncertain. The receptor's source is a girl aged 2 to 9 in good health. The CDR3 spells CASSPRLYTEAFF. In nucleotides, the CDR3 is TGTGCCAGCAGCCCCCGACTCTACACTGAAGCTTTCTTT.